This T cell receptor (beta chain) appears in the sequencing data of a study of blood T cell repertoires in COVID-19. Background on the study: Researchers got acute and convalescent COVID-19 samples from the United States, Italy and Spain. PBMCs, B-cell-depleted T cells, or T cells provided the cDNA or gDNA that made up the material.

The authors' processing: It was from reference gene primer amplification that nucleated cell counts were estimated. Using immunoSEQ multiplex PCR, the repertoire was profiled, and TCRdb retains in-frame clones only, with some absent. From that table come the V and J calls and clone size; the DNA was used to work out D and trimming. The sample holds about 230,000 clones; roughly 80% are singletons and the top ten take 2% to 3%. The ends were cut back, 2 bases at V and 5 bases at J, with 10 bases in the middle. The CDR3 consists of 13 residues. Per the germline V gene, CDR1 is SGHTA and CDR2 is FQGNSA.

The chain joins TRBV7-2 to TRBJ2-7; D gene unclear. The sequencing sample was made of peripheral blood. The source of this sequence is a woman aged 70-85 years with active or convalescent COVID-19. The CDR3 protein is CASSLNGFDEQYF. The CDR3 DNA sequence: TGTGCCAGCAGCTTAAACGGGTTTGACGAGCAGTACTTC.